This T cell receptor (beta chain) was sequenced for a study of response to subunit inactivated influenza vaccine. TCRdb re-derived calls from the RT-PCR reads in MiXCR, one entry per CDR3 protein. The data show 500,000 to 600,000 distinct CDR3 sequences, with 11% seen just once and more than 9.5% held by the top ten. This clonotype was seen ten or more times. Germline trimming cut 0 bases from V and 6 bases from J; bases unmatched to any gene: 5. Germline V gene lookup returns CDR1 SGDLS and CDR2 YYNGEE. The CDR3 sequence is 16 residues long. The same specimen was also included in a second study, on T cells expressing NK-cell markers. Per that paper: TCR beta libraries carry UMIs added by 5'RACE template switching. Sorted T-cell subsets CD3+CD56+NKG2C+, CD3+CD56+NKG2C- and CD3+CD56-NKG2C+ were TCR beta-sequenced. Eight donors were sequenced, of whom seven were HCMV-seropositive, while the remaining one was HCMV-seronegative. In about 6 donors, dominant CD3+CD56+NKG2C+ clonotypes ranked among the top 10 CD8+ clonotypes. One observes that, in several donors, these clonotypes were also the leading ones within the CD3+CD56-NKG2C+ fraction.

The chain combines TRBV9 with TRBJ2-1; 11 positions agree with TRBD2. The origin of this receptor is a man in his fifties who received an inactivated influenza vaccine. This specimen consisted of PBMCs from blood, obtained on the day of vaccination. The CDR3 loop is CASSVATSGKVNEQFF. CDR3 coding DNA: TGTGCCAGCAGCGTAGCGACTAGCGGGAAGGTCAATGAGCAGTTCTTC.